These 29 T cell receptor beta chains came from one sample sequenced in a study of blood T cell repertoires in COVID-19. Sequencing was performed with immunoSEQ multiplex PCR; in TCRdb, only in-frame clones are kept and a portion is missing. The data show 180,000 or so clones, with about 85% seen just once and 9.8% held by the top ten. Sequencing input: peripheral blood. The receptors were sampled from a woman of 80 years or more with acute or convalescent COVID-19.

The chain couples TRBV5-8 to TRBJ2-5; the D is unclear. The V and J ends lost 4 bases and 5 bases respectively, with 15 bases between them. CDR1 and CDR2 (germline): SGHTS, YDEGEE. The CDR3 runs 14 residues. CDR3 sequence reads: CASSKDPGLETQYF. CDR3 nucleotides: TGTGCCAGCAGCAAAGACCCGGGTTTGGAGACCCAGTACTTC.

This rearrangement joins TRBV9 to TRBJ2-3; 9 nucleotides align to TRBD2. Germline assignment: CDR1 SGDLS and CDR2 YYNGEE. Trimming took 1 base from V and 6 from J; bases not matched to a gene: 9. CDR3 length: 16 amino acids. Here the CDR3 DNA reads TGTGCCAGCAGCGTATCCGGGCGGGGGGGCCAGGATACGCAGTATTTT. It specifies CASSVSGRGGQDTQYF.

The chain couples TRBV5-1 to TRBJ2-5, with D possibly TRBD1 on 6 matching bases. V lost 0 bases and J lost 1, with 13 bases in between. The CDR3 totals 16 residues. Germline values: CDR1 SGHRS, CDR2 YFSETQ. CDR3 DNA: TGCGCCAGCAGCTTGGGCTGGACAGCGATCCAAGAGACCCAGTACTTC. Protein product: CASSLGWTAIQETQYF.

This clone was counted a single time. The CDR3 here is CASSIKRRYNEQFF. CDR3 nucleotide sequence: TGTGCCAGCAGCATAAAACGGAGATACAATGAGCAGTTCTTC. The V call is TRBV5-6, the J call TRBJ2-1; D unclear. The CDR3 length is 14 residues. V lost 4 bases, J lost 4 bases, and 12 bases lay in between. The germline CDR1 and CDR2 sequences are SGHDT and YYEEEE.

CDR3: CASSSEGLNYGYTF. The CDR3 region has the DNA TGTGCCAGCAGTTCGGAGGGCCTTAACTATGGCTACACCTTC. The V and J genes are TRBV27 and TRBJ1-2; D gene unclear. From germline, CDR1 is MNHEY and CDR2 SMNVEV (reference sequence). V was shortened by 4 bases and J by 1 base, with 10 bases between the two germline ends. This CDR3 contains 14 residues.

The V gene is TRBV30, the J gene TRBJ2-3; 7 nucleotides agree with TRBD2. The CDR3 has 14 amino acids. The J segment lost 1 base and the V segment lost 0 bases, leaving 1 base of the junction unmatched. Germline CDR1 is GTSNPN and CDR2 is SVGIG (reference sequence). The CDR3 protein is CAWSVTSGTDTQYF. In DNA form, the CDR3 reads TGTGCCTGGAGTGTAACTAGCGGCACAGATACGCAGTATTTT. Drawing the rest from reference TRBV30 and TRBJ2-3, the complete variable domain is SQTIHQWPATLVQPVGSPLSLECTVEGTSNPNLYWYRQAAGRGLQLLFYSVGIGQISSEVPQNLSASRPQDRQFILSSKKLLLSDSGFYLCAWSVTSGTDTQYFGPGTRLTVL.

The CDR3 protein is CASSPQGQGSGDTQYF. CDR3 nucleotides: TGTGCCAGCAGCCCGCAGGGACAGGGGAGTGGAGATACGCAGTATTTT. This chain links TRBV5-4 with TRBJ2-3, with 10 bases aligning to TRBD1. V lost 4 bases and J lost 5; bases outside the gene matches: 10. CDR1 and CDR2 from the germline V gene are SGHNT and YYREEE (reference sequence). This CDR3 is 16 amino acids long. The variable domain in full, completed from reference TRBV5-4 and TRBJ2-3, reads ETGVTQSPTHLIKTRGQQVTLRCSSQSGHNTVSWYQQALGQGPQFIFQYYREEENGRGNFPPRFSGLQFPNYSSELNVNALELDDSALYLCASSPQGQGSGDTQYFGPGTRLTVL.

The chain employs TRBV7-9 and TRBJ1-1, with D possibly being TRBD1 (6 bases). CDR1 is SEHNR and CDR2 is FQNEAQ in the germline V gene (reference sequence). V was shortened by 1 base and J by 1 base, with 7 bases between the two germline ends. There are 14 residues in the CDR3. CDR3 amino acids: CASSLETGNTEAFF. For the CDR3, the DNA is TGTGCCAGCAGCTTAGAGACAGGGAACACTGAAGCTTTCTTT.

The chain joins TRBV30 to TRBJ1-1, with 8 positions matching TRBD1. V lost 3 bases, J lost 11 bases, and 8 bases stayed unmatched. The CDR3 is 12 residues long. Germline loops: CDR1 GTSNPN, CDR2 SVGIG (reference sequence). CDR3: CAWSPKDRVAFF. The CDR3 bases are TGTGCCTGGAGCCCGAAGGACAGGGTGGCTTTCTTT.

The CDR3 DNA sequence: TGTGCCTGGAGTGGACCGGGAGGGCCCTCCGAGCAGTACTTC. Translating it yields CAWSGPGGPSEQYF. V is TRBV30 and J is TRBJ2-7, with 8 bases fitting TRBD2. CDR1 is GTSNPN and CDR2 is SVGIG in the germline V gene (reference sequence). The V segment lost 1 base and the J segment 6 bases; nucleotides outside the gene matches: 8. CDR3 size: 14 residues.

The rearrangement links TRBV7-2 to TRBJ1-6; D uncertain. Germline CDR1 reads SGHTA; CDR2 reads FQGNSA. This CDR3 is 12 amino acids long. V gave up 2 bases and J gave up 10 bases, with 6 bases separating them. The CDR3 DNA reads TGTGCCAGCAGCTTATCAGGATCACCCCTCCACTTT. As protein: CASSLSGSPLHF.

The V call is TRBV27, the J call TRBJ2-3; D gene uncertain. V was shortened by 5 bases and J by 0 bases, with 15 bases between the two germline ends. The CDR3 is 16 residues long. Germline V gives CDR1 MNHEY, CDR2 SMNVEV (reference sequence). CDR3 region: CASSPRRKTSTDTQYF. In nucleotides, the CDR3 is TGTGCCAGCAGTCCCCGACGGAAGACTAGCACAGATACGCAGTATTTT.

This clone showed up just once. This chain connects TRBV6-1 to TRBJ1-2; D is ambiguous. The CDR3 consists of 14 residues. Germline V gene lookup returns CDR1 MNHNS and CDR2 SASEGT. The V end was cut by 3 bases, the J end by 2 bases, with 10 bases between. The CDR3 loop is CASSEGRPNYGYTF. CDR3 nucleotides: TGTGCCAGCAGTGAGGGCAGGCCGAACTATGGCTACACCTTC.

The V gene is TRBV7-2, the J gene TRBJ2-2, with D possibly matching TRBD2 (7 bases). CDR3 length equals 16 residues. Looked up from germline, CDR1 is SGHTA and CDR2 is FQGNSA. The germline V and J ends were trimmed by 1 base and 0 bases, with 9 bases remaining between them. CDR3 nucleotides: TGTGCCAGCAGCTTAGAAGGGGGGGCGAACACCGGGGAGCTGTTTTTT. It yields the protein CASSLEGGANTGELFF.

This chain uses TRBV20-1 with TRBJ2-3, with D possibly TRBD1 on 5 matching bases. This CDR3 has 14 amino acids. V was trimmed by 3 bases and J by 3 bases, leaving 13 bases between them. Germline V gene data show CDR1 as DFQATT and CDR2 as SNEGSKA (reference sequence). The chain's CDR3 is CSASQFPGTDTQYF. The CDR3 DNA follows: TGCAGTGCTAGTCAGTTCCCAGGGACAGATACGCAGTATTTT.

The chain links TRBV6-5 to TRBJ2-7; 10 bases are shared with TRBD2. The CDR3 contains 14 residues. The germline gives CDR1 MNHEY, CDR2 SVGAGI. V lost 5 bases, J lost 6 bases, and 7 bases stayed unmatched. CDR3 in DNA: TGTGCCAGCAGTAGCGGGAGGGCTTTTCGCGAGCAGTACTTC. Amino acids: CASSSGRAFREQYF.

This chain connects TRBV18 to TRBJ2-1; D ambiguous. There are 12 residues in the CDR3. CDR1 and CDR2 from the germline V gene are KGHSH and LQKENI. Trimming shortened V by 0 bases and J by 7 bases, and 4 bases separated the two germline ends. This CDR3 is CASSPPRNEQFF. CDR3 DNA sequence: TGTGCCAGCTCACCACCGAGGAATGAGCAGTTCTTC.

The chain carries TRBV5-1 and TRBJ1-1; 9 nucleotides match TRBD1. The CDR3 is 15 amino acids. The V gene end was trimmed by 4 bases and the J gene end by 4 bases; junction bases not matched to a gene: 8. Germline CDR1 SGHRS, CDR2 YFSETQ. The CDR3 DNA is TGCGCCAGCAGCGCTGCAACAGGGGGCGGCACTGAAGCTTTCTTT. This translates into CASSAATGGGTEAFF.

In DNA, the CDR3 is TGTGCCAGCAGTGACCCACAAGGGACTAGCGGGGGGGCGGCCCAGTACTTC. Protein sequence: CASSDPQGTSGGAAQYF. V is TRBV6-1 and J is TRBJ2-5, with TRBD2 matching 16 bases. V was pared by 3 bases and J by 9 bases, with 10 bases of the junction left unmatched. The CDR3 runs 17 residues. CDR1 and CDR2 (germline): MNHNS, SASEGT.

This chain connects TRBV6-6 to TRBJ2-2; possibly TRBD1 for D (6 bases). This CDR3 has 15 residues. The germline V gene encodes CDR1 MNHNY and CDR2 SVGAGI (reference sequence). V lost 8 bases and J lost 3, with 16 bases in between. As DNA, the CDR3 is TGTGCCAGCGGGCCCCGGGACACCTACACCGGGGAGCTGTTTTTT. Its protein is CASGPRDTYTGELFF.

The chain carries TRBV3-1 (or the pseudogene TRBV3-2) and TRBJ2-7; tentatively, D is TRBD2 (7 bases). Trimming stripped 0 bases from V and 4 bases from J, with 13 bases between. This CDR3 comprises 15 residues. Per the germline V gene, CDR1 is LGHDT and CDR2 is YNNKEL (reference sequence). The CDR3 here is CASSQDRGRGYEQYF. The CDR3 nucleotides are TGTGCCAGCAGCCAAGATCGGGGGAGGGGGTACGAGCAGTACTTC.

This clone was detected only once. The J gene is TRBJ1-2, the V gene TRBV6-6; 9 bases agree with TRBD1. The CDR3 spans 14 residues. V was pared by 4 bases and J by 6 bases, with 6 bases of the junction left unmatched. Germline V gene sequence: CDR1 MNHNY, CDR2 SVGAGI (reference sequence). CDR3 sequence (DNA): TGTGCCAGCAGTTCCCGGGACAGGGCCCATGGCTACACCTTC. Encoded protein: CASSSRDRAHGYTF.

J is TRBJ1-6 and V is TRBV7-2; 9 bases agree with TRBD1. The CDR3 spans 16 residues. Germline CDR1 is SGHTA and CDR2 is FQGNSA. The junction had 10 bases not matched to a gene; V was cut back by 4 bases and J by 9 bases. The CDR3: CASSYTGTGPGSPLHF. Here the CDR3 DNA reads TGTGCCAGCAGCTATACCGGGACAGGGCCAGGTTCACCCCTCCACTTT.

The V and J genes are TRBV6-5 and TRBJ1-1; D gene ambiguous. This CDR3 is 12 amino acids long. Germline CDR1 MNHEY, CDR2 SVGAGI. Trimming cost V 6 bases and J 6 bases, with 11 bases left between them. CDR3 DNA sequence: TGTGCCAGCAGCCATCGCGAGGCTGAAGCTTTCTTT. Its translation: CASSHREAEAFF.

In its sample, this clone was seen once. The junction shows a germline mismatch at one end, possibly a read error. This chain's CDR3 is CASSLLTGYSF. The CDR3 DNA reads TGTGCCAGCAGTTTATTGACAGGGTACTCCTTC. The V gene is TRBV12-3 or TRBV12-4, the J gene TRBJ1-2; TRBD1 aligns across 7 bases. This CDR3 has 11 amino acids.

The chain links TRBV7-9 to TRBJ2-2, with 9 bases identical to TRBD1. CDR3 length: 15 amino acids. The J segment lost 4 bases and the V segment lost 4 bases, leaving 4 bases of the junction unmatched. Germline values: CDR1 SEHNR, CDR2 FQNEAQ (reference sequence). The CDR3 nucleotides are TGTGCCAGCAGCTGGACAGGGGCGGGCACCGGGGAGCTGTTTTTT. Residues: CASSWTGAGTGELFF.

The chain carries TRBV3-1 (or the pseudogene TRBV3-2) and TRBJ2-7; D is possibly TRBD2 (6 bases). The CDR3 length is 14 residues. V lost 6 bases to trimming and J lost 1 base, with 13 bases between them. Germline V lookup: CDR1 LGHDT, CDR2 YNNKEL (reference sequence). The CDR3 DNA reads TGTGCCAGCAGACTCCGCGGGGATTCCTACGAGCAGTACTTC. Translation gives CASRLRGDSYEQYF.

The rearrangement uses TRBV7-2 and TRBJ1-1; TRBD1 matches 7 bases. The CDR3 runs to 13 residues. After removal of 5 bases from V and 9 bases from J, the junction contained 9 bases not matched to a gene. The V gene's germline CDR1 is SGHTA and CDR2 FQGNSA. This CDR3 is CASSIDREGKAFF. The DNA for the CDR3 is TGTGCCAGCAGCATAGACAGGGAAGGTAAAGCTTTCTTT.

V and J are TRBV5-1 and TRBJ1-4; 9 nucleotides align to TRBD1. The trim removed 3 bases at V and 3 bases at J, leaving 3 bases unmatched. The CDR3 runs 15 residues. Germline CDR1 reads SGHRS; CDR2 reads YFSETQ. The DNA of the CDR3 is TGCGCCAGCAGCTCTAACAGGGGGCCTAATGAAAAACTGTTTTTT. The encoded protein is CASSSNRGPNEKLFF.